These 19 T cell receptor beta chains originate from one sample sequenced in a study of blood T cell repertoires in COVID-19. Sequencing was performed with immunoSEQ multiplex PCR; in TCRdb, only in-frame clones are kept and a portion is missing. The data contain 160,000 or so clones, about four fifths of them singletons. The sequenced sample consisted of peripheral blood. Receptors originate from a woman of 80 years or more with acute or convalescent COVID-19.

The V and J genes are TRBV28 and TRBJ2-3, with D unresolved. The CDR3 contains 12 residues. V was trimmed by 4 bases and J by 4 bases, leaving 6 bases between them. Germline V gene data show CDR1 as MDHEN and CDR2 as SYDVKM. The CDR3 region has the DNA TGTGCCAGCAGTTCTCCCTCAGATACGCAGTATTTT. This translates into CASSSPSDTQYF. The whole variable domain, remainder taken from reference TRBV28 and TRBJ2-3, is DVKVTQSSRYLVKRTGEKVFLECVQDMDHENMFWYRQDPGLGLRLIYFSYDVKMKEKGDIPEGYSVSREKKERFSLILESASTNQTSMYLCASSSPSDTQYFGPGTRLTVL.

This clone occurred a few times. CDR3: CASQAGNYGYTF. The CDR3 coding sequence is TGTGCCTCCCAAGCGGGGAACTATGGCTACACCTTC. The J gene is TRBJ1-2, the V gene TRBV12-3 or TRBV12-4; D remains ambiguous. V was cut by 11 bases and J by 2 bases, with 12 bases left in between. The length of the CDR3 is 12 residues.

This clone was counted between two and nine times. This sequence joins TRBV5-5 and TRBJ2-7; D unclear. Deletions cut 1 base from V and 0 bases from J, with 8 bases between. The CDR3 contains 14 residues. The germline CDR1 and CDR2 sequences are SGHKS and YYEKEE (reference sequence). The CDR3 here is CASSLWWPSYEQYF. For the CDR3, the DNA is TGTGCCAGCAGCTTGTGGTGGCCCTCCTACGAGCAGTACTTC.

This clone has a handful of counts. The genes are TRBV5-1 and TRBJ1-1; D uncertain. V gave up 0 bases and J gave up 7 bases, with 10 bases separating them. The V gene's germline CDR1 is SGHRS and CDR2 YFSETQ. The CDR3 contains 13 residues. The CDR3 sequence is CASSLGSRNEAFF. In nucleotides, the CDR3 is TGCGCCAGCAGCTTGGGGTCCAGAAATGAAGCTTTCTTT.

This rearrangement joins TRBV12-5 to TRBJ1-2; weak D call: TRBD1 (5 bases). V was clipped by 6 bases and J by 3 bases, with 11 bases between them. The CDR3 length is 13 residues. From germline, CDR1 is LGHNT and CDR2 FRNRAP. CDR3 residues: CASGPGRDYGYTF. The CDR3 region has the DNA TGTGCTAGTGGCCCCGGCAGGGACTATGGCTACACCTTC.

This chain uses TRBV6-2 or TRBV6-3 with TRBJ1-1; D is possibly TRBD1 (5 bases). This CDR3 has 12 amino acids. V shed 6 bases and J shed 4 bases, with 9 bases lying between them. Germline V CDR1 and CDR2: MNHEY, SVGEGT. CDR3 region: CASSKTATEAFF. The DNA of the CDR3 is TGTGCCAGCAGCAAGACAGCCACTGAAGCTTTCTTT.

This clone was counted a few times. The V gene is TRBV7-9, the J gene TRBJ2-3, with 14 bases aligning to TRBD2. Germline trimming cut 5 bases from V and 4 bases from J; bases unmatched to any gene: 5. Germline-derived CDR1 and CDR2 are SEHNR and FQNEAQ (reference sequence). This CDR3 is built from 16 residues. The CDR3 protein is CASSPGLAGVADTQYF. Here the CDR3 DNA reads TGTGCCAGCAGCCCGGGACTAGCGGGAGTGGCAGATACGCAGTATTTT. The whole variable domain, remainder taken from reference TRBV7-9 and TRBJ2-3, is DTGVSQNPRHKITKRGQNVTFRCDPISEHNRLYWYRQTLGQGPEFLTYFQNEAQLEKSRLLSDRFSAERPKGSFSTLEIQRTEQGDSAMYLCASSPGLAGVADTQYFGPGTRLTVL.

This sequence joins TRBV5-6 and TRBJ1-2, with 10 bases fitting TRBD1. V dropped 4 bases and J dropped 4; count of bases not matched to a gene: 7. Germline V gene sequence: CDR1 SGHDT, CDR2 YYEEEE. This CDR3 region has 15 residues. The CDR3 DNA reads as TGTGCCAGCAGCCCCAGGGACAGGGGAGCCTATGGCTACACCTTC. Protein product: CASSPRDRGAYGYTF.

The rearrangement uses TRBV7-9 and TRBJ1-3; perhaps TRBD1 as D (6 bases). Germline-derived CDR1 and CDR2 are SEHNR and FQNEAQ (reference sequence). The V end was cut by 6 bases, the J end by 0 bases, with 21 bases between. This CDR3 is 18 amino acids long. The CDR3 reads CASRQNLLGTFSGNTIYF. In DNA, the CDR3 is TGTGCCAGCAGACAGAACCTTTTAGGGACATTCTCTGGAAACACCATATATTTT.

This rearrangement joins TRBV29-1 to TRBJ2-1, with TRBD2 matching 7 bases. J lost 3 bases, V lost 2 bases, and 1 base had no gene match. This CDR3 comprises 13 residues. Looked up from germline, CDR1 is SQVTM and CDR2 is ANQGSEA. The CDR3 loop reads CSVELAVYNEQFF. The CDR3 DNA follows: TGCAGCGTTGAACTAGCGGTCTACAATGAGCAGTTCTTC.

This clone appeared once. J is TRBJ1-6 and V is TRBV2; D gene unclear. The length of the CDR3 is 15 residues. V was trimmed by 6 bases and J by 9 bases, leaving 18 bases between them. The germline V gene has CDR1 SNHLY and CDR2 FYNNEI. As DNA, the CDR3 is TGTGCCAGCAGCGTACAGCGCCGGGGAGGTTCACCCCTCCACTTT. It encodes CASSVQRRGGSPLHF.

This sequence joins TRBV28 and TRBJ2-3; 12 bases match TRBD2. Germline trimming cut 4 bases from V and 2 bases from J; bases unmatched to any gene: 7. Germline assignment: CDR1 MDHEN and CDR2 SYDVKM. The CDR3 consists of 17 residues. The CDR3 sequence: CASSSTWTSGNTDTQYF. The DNA of the CDR3 is TGTGCCAGCAGTTCCACCTGGACTAGCGGGAACACAGATACGCAGTATTTT.

This chain connects TRBV18 to TRBJ2-6; no definite D call. The CDR3 runs to 14 residues. The germline V gene has CDR1 KGHSH and CDR2 LQKENI. V was trimmed by 1 base and J by 2 bases, leaving 3 bases between them. The CDR3 DNA is TGTGCCAGCTCACCACGCGCTGGGGCCAACGTCCTGACTTTC. It is translated as CASSPRAGANVLTF.

V usage is TRBV14 and J usage is TRBJ2-1, with 7 positions matching TRBD2. Germline V gene sequence: CDR1 SGHDN, CDR2 FVKESK. This CDR3 comprises 15 residues. The V and J ends lost 4 bases and 1 base, in that order; junction bases with no gene match: 4. CDR3 in DNA: TGTGCCAGCAGCCTTAGCGGGTTTTCCTACAATGAGCAGTTCTTC. It yields the protein CASSLSGFSYNEQFF. The variable domain in full, completed from reference TRBV14 and TRBJ2-1, reads EAGVTQFPSHSVIEKGQTVTLRCDPISGHDNLYWYRRVMGKEIKFLLHFVKESKQDESGMPNNRFLAERTGGTYSTLKVQPAELEDSGVYFCASSLSGFSYNEQFFGPGTRLTVL.

This clone was detected a few times. The gene calls are TRBV7-8 and TRBJ2-3; 7 positions agree with TRBD2. CDR3 length: 15 amino acids. Germline V lookup: CDR1 SGHVS, CDR2 FQNEAQ. V shed 1 base, J shed 2 bases, and the junction held 3 bases outside the gene matches. As DNA, the CDR3 is TGTGCCAGCAGCTTAGGCGGGAGCCTCACAGATACGCAGTATTTT. This translates into CASSLGGSLTDTQYF.

The CDR3 sequence is CAGSSGRATDTQYF. The CDR3 DNA reads TGTGCCGGTTCTAGCGGGAGGGCCACAGATACGCAGTATTTT. The J gene is TRBJ2-3, the V gene TRBV2, with 12 positions matching TRBD2. The germline V gene has CDR1 SNHLY and CDR2 FYNNEI. The CDR3 consists of 14 residues. The ends lost 11 bases at V and 2 bases at J; junction bases unmatched: 5. The full variable domain, in which reference TRBV2 and TRBJ2-3 provide the parts outside the CDR3, is EPEVTQTPSHQVTQMGQEVILRCVPISNHLYFYWYRQILGQKVEFLVSFYNNEISEKSEIFDDQFSVERPDGSNFTLKIRSTKLEDSAMYFCAGSSGRATDTQYFGPGTRLTVL.

V is TRBV2 and J is TRBJ2-7; a weak D match, TRBD1 (9 bases). V lost 6 bases to trimming and J lost 3 bases, with 15 bases between them. This CDR3 has 14 residues. CDR1 and CDR2 (germline): SNHLY, FYNNEI. The CDR3 loop is CASRAGGQGYEQYF. The CDR3 DNA sequence: TGTGCCAGCAGGGCGGGGGGACAGGGCTACGAGCAGTACTTC.

The chain joins TRBV28 to TRBJ1-5; 12 bases map to TRBD1. V lost 5 bases, J lost 5 bases, and 7 bases stayed unmatched. The CDR3 extends over 16 amino acids. Germline assignment: CDR1 MDHEN and CDR2 SYDVKM. The CDR3 DNA reads as TGTGCCAGCAGTCCGTCGGGACAGGGGGCCCATCAGCCCCAGCATTTT. Amino acids: CASSPSGQGAHQPQHF.

This chain uses TRBV28 with TRBJ2-7, with 9 bases lining up with TRBD1. CDR1 and CDR2 (germline): MDHEN, SYDVKM. The V and J ends lost 8 bases and 1 base, in that order; junction bases with no gene match: 6. This CDR3 has 14 amino acids. The CDR3 DNA follows: TGTGCCAGCTGTACAGGGGGCACATCCTACGAGCAGTACTTC. Encoded protein: CASCTGGTSYEQYF.